The T cell receptor beta chain described here comes from a study of T cells in Graves' hyperthyroidism and ophthalmopathy. Whole-study results and caveats: In blood, most of the thyroid clonotypes expanded above 0.001 were also present.

The investigators amplified TCR beta CDR3 regions from RNA transcripts. Using the HTBI primer set, a first-round RT-PCR was run on the TCR CDR3. TCRdb used MiXCR to reprocess the multiplex PCR reads, holding one entry per CDR3 protein. The table records 560,000 or so distinct CDR3 sequences, approximately 44% of them present only once. Concerning this clonotype: Its antigen is not identified.

The CDR3 extends over 15 amino acids. CDR1 is SGHAT, CDR2 FQNNGV, per germline. V was clipped by 1 base and J by 8 bases, with 17 bases between them. Sequencing used peripheral blood or thyroid tissue (not recorded which). This receptor was obtained from a woman between 18 and 30 years old with Graves' hyperthyroidism. The chain is built from TRBV11-2 and TRBJ1-2; D is unclear. The DNA for the CDR3 is TGTGCCAGCAGCTTAGGCAGCGGGAAGGGCTTGGGCTACACCTTC. Translation gives CASSLGSGKGLGYTF.